Reported below is one T cell receptor beta chain. Generated by immunoSEQ multiplex PCR, the TCRdb table keeps only in-frame clones and is missing some. The table includes around 290,000 clones, less than 90% detected once. The data were obtained in a study of blood T cell repertoires in COVID-19. At the level of the study: PBMCs, B-cell-depleted T cells, or T cells provided the cDNA or gDNA that made up the material.

This CDR3 has 14 amino acids. In germline, CDR1 is ENHRY, CDR2 SYGVKD. V shed 6 bases, J shed 4 bases, and the junction held 4 bases outside the gene matches. The sequenced sample consisted of peripheral blood. The TCR originated in a woman aged 70-85 years with COVID-19, enrolled during active disease. The V call is TRBV10-3, the J call TRBJ2-1; TRBD2 matches at 9 bases. CDR3 DNA sequence: TGTGCCATCAGCAGAGCGGGGGGATACAATGAGCAGTTCTTC. Protein product: CAISRAGGYNEQFF.